The entry below gives a single TCR beta chain sequence along with its context. The record originates from a study of T cells in Graves' hyperthyroidism and ophthalmopathy. These patients, aged 18 to 65, had recently diagnosed hyperthyroidism lasting under 2 months. Using 10 ml of fresh peripheral blood, PBMCs were prepared. Germline V CDR1 and CDR2: DFQATT, SNEGSKA (reference sequence). J lost 5 bases, V lost 3 bases, and 14 bases had no gene match. The CDR3 is 18 amino acids. Template material for amplifying TCR beta CDR3 regions consisted of RNA transcripts. RT-PCR in the first round (using the HTBI primer set) targeted the TCR CDR3. TCRdb called the multiplex PCR reads again in MiXCR, with one record for every CDR3 protein. The profile shows over 500,000 distinct CDR3 sequences, 13% to 15% of them singletons.

V usage is TRBV20-1 and J usage is TRBJ2-7; 15 bases align to TRBD2. The sequencing input was blood. This receptor was identified in a woman aged 40 to 55 with Graves' hyperthyroidism. The CDR3 DNA follows: TGCAGTGCTAGCCCCGCCGGACTAGCGGGAGGGAACTGGGACGAGCAGTACTTC. Its translation is CSASPAGLAGGNWDEQYF.